Here is one T cell receptor beta chain with its context. The specificity of this receptor is unknown. Base qualities are not provided; no much larger clone lies one nucleotide away. The CDR3, cysteine through phenylalanine, is 14 amino acids long. CDR3 DNA only is kept here, 42 bases in frame from base 1. Per the germline V gene, LGHNA is the CDR1 and YNFKEQ is the CDR2. V drops 0 bases and J drops 11 bases, leaving 17 bases in between. TCR CDR3 regions were amplified from genomic DNA by multiplex PCR using the deep immunoSEQ assay. Extracted genomic DNA from each cell subset was spread evenly across all wells of several immunoSEQ 96-well plates, with each plate serving as a replicate. For sorted subsets, about 220 ng of genomic DNA, equivalent to 25,000 to 35,000 T cell genomes, went into each replicate PCR. The purified libraries were quantified using a Qubit 3.0 fluorometer, sized with a Bioanalyzer 2100, and then quantified again using the KAPA Library Quantification kit. Each immunoSEQ 96-well plate was sequenced on its own single-read 150-cycle Illumina NextSeq 550 flow cell. In the source study's methods: The immunoSEQ output contained only junctional sequences without quality scores, so filtering could not match that applied to full-length reads. To assign V/J genes and CDR3, sequences were annotated using PyIR, a Python wrapper for IgBLAST v1.9, with IMGT germline references. Any read was removed if the V/J assignment was weak (E-value above 1e-6), the CDR3 was missing, or the read contained stop codons, out-of-frame junctions, or ambiguous translated residues. A V3J clonotype was defined by an identical inferred V gene, J gene, and CDR3 amino acid sequence. Percentage overlap between repertoires was computed as shared unique clonotypes divided by the size of the smaller repertoire. RTK rarefaction, the Chao1 estimator, and Recon v2.1 estimates of unobserved clonotypes were used to assess repertoire richness. OLGA was used to compute generation probabilities for all TCRbeta clonotypes that the gDNA method yielded from a handful of donors. Imported from immuneACCESS, the table was reduced by TCRdb to in-frame sequences with V and J called. These copies leave out some clones; in studies compared against another copy, an unresolved V gene accounts for under half, and the cause of the remainder is not known. Clone size and V and J calls were adopted from that table, with D and trimming inferred from the DNA. The sample table shows nearly 750,000 clones, and 72% are seen once. The ten largest make up less than 2% of the sample.

The entry originates in a study of shared clonotypes between healthy human individuals (dated by TCRdb to between 2020 and 2021). Study-level background: A few men and a couple of women, aged 18 to 49 years, made up the cohort. The study deeply sequenced blood TCR repertoires of five healthy adults to estimate repertoire size and the extent of clonotype sharing between individuals. Per donor, three plates each were used for CD4 naive and CD4 memory, two for CD8 naive, and one for CD8 memory. Libraries were prepared and TCR repertoires were sequenced by different laboratories using diverse techniques, in order to increase sequencing depth and limit assay-specific biases. Between about 0.9 and 8.9 billion PBMCs per donor were obtained by leukapheresis. Overall study results and their limits: Pairwise subsampling indicated that sequencing depth was expected to affect the degree of clonotype sharing among donors. Rarefaction of sorted-subset datasets indicated incomplete sequencing despite the large sequencing depth. Sampling was restricted to blood, and TCR repertoires in tissues likely differ from the TCR repertoires found in blood. Estimated clonotype richness was generally larger for naive than for memory subsets. The small number of donors limited the genetic and exposure-history diversity represented. When several donors were compared, the shared fraction of clonotypes was about 5.2% for naive CD4, about 4% for naive CD8, roughly 2.5% for memory CD4, and 0.4% for memory CD8. Compared with non-shared clonotypes, clonotypes shared by all four sorted-subset donors had higher generation probabilities.

The donors were healthy, HIV-negative adults with no recently reported acute infections or vaccinations. Only Caucasian adults living in Nashville, Tennessee, USA were represented among the donors. CD4+ T cells were enriched through magnetic negative selection, after which naive cells were positively selected on CD45RA and the remaining negative fraction served as the memory subset. Blood was obtained by leukapheresis, after which PBMCs were separated by Ficoll-Histopaque density gradient centrifugation and cryopreserved in liquid nitrogen vapor phase. Analytical flow cytometry was used to check the purity and quantity of each magnetically sorted T cell population. Each sorted fraction had its genomic DNA isolated and then quantified by UV absorbance on a Nanodrop 2000c.

This clonotype originated in a woman aged 25 to 39 in good health. Sequencing used memory CD4+ T cells sorted from blood. The cell subset or site label, as the study defines it: CD45RA-negative fraction. The chain is encoded by TRBV4-2 joined to TRBJ2-7; the D gene lacks a confident call. The sequenced DNA is TGTGCCAGCAGCCAAGATGAGAACGGAAGCTCTAAGTACTTC. Its translation reads: CASSQDENGSSKYF.